The present entry profiles one TCR beta chain with its context. TCRdb itself ran the RACE reads through MiXCR, one entry per CDR3 protein. The sample consists of tens of thousands of distinct CDR3 sequences, 9% to 9.5% of them appearing once. The data originate from a study of human T cells and chemical hapten exposure. Trimming shortened V by 4 bases and J by 3 bases, and 15 bases separated the two germline ends. CDR3 length: 15 residues. Per germline, CDR1 SGHNT and CDR2 YYREEE (reference sequence). Sample time point: patch test 3, about 24 weeks after DPC sensitization. This sample's treatment: therapeutic diphenylcyclopropenone sensitization with weekly scalp DPC. Total RNA was isolated from whole blood that had not been fractionated.

This clonotype was sampled from a man in his fifties or sixties with alopecia areata. Some clones in this sample may be carry-over from other donors' samples. This chain joins TRBV5-4 and TRBJ2-3; tentatively, D is TRBD1 (6 bases). Sequencing was performed on whole blood, taken in connection with sensitization to the hapten diphenylcyclopropenone (DPC). The CDR3 nucleotides read TGTGCCAGCAGCCATAACAGGGACGGAACAGATACGCAGTATTTT. This encodes CASSHNRDGTDTQYF.